Listed below are T cell receptor beta chains from one sample, sequenced in a study of blood T cell repertoires in COVID-19. The data were produced by immunoSEQ multiplex PCR, yet TCRdb's version contains in-frame clones alone and is incomplete. The sample includes approximately 250,000 clones, roughly 85% of them seen just once. What was sequenced was peripheral blood. Every receptor here comes from a man aged 25-45 years who had recovered from COVID-19. Both conserved end residues are part of each CDR3. D genes are given only for firm matches. Not every row has a clone size; where given, it reads once, few, many or a size class.

TGTGCCTGGAGTGTAGCCAACGACTATGGCTACACCTTC | CAWSVANDYGYTF | TRBV30 | - | TRBJ1-2 | -
TGTGCCAGCAGTTTATCAAGCTCGGGACAGTACTACGAGCAGTACTTC | CASSLSSSGQYYEQYF | TRBV27 | TRBD1 | TRBJ2-7 | -
TGCGCCAGCAGCTTGGGACAGGGGGAGACCCAGTACTTC | CASSLGQGETQYF | TRBV5-1 | TRBD1 | TRBJ2-5 | few
TGCGCCAGCAGCCACGAGACTAATGAGCAGTTCTTC | CASSHETNEQFF | TRBV4-1 | - | TRBJ2-1 | few
TGCGCCAGCAGCCAGGGAGGGAACCGTGGCTACACCTTC | CASSQGGNRGYTF | TRBV4-3 | - | TRBJ1-2 | -
TGTGCCAGTAGTTCCCAGGGGCTTAATGAAAAACTGTTTTTT | CASSSQGLNEKLFF | TRBV19 | - | TRBJ1-4 | -
TGTGCCAGCAGTTTACAGGGGGAAGCCTATGGCTACACCTTC | CASSLQGEAYGYTF | TRBV6-2/TRBV6-3 | TRBD1 | TRBJ1-2 | once
TGTGCCAGCAGTGAGACAGTACTCCCTAATTCACCCCTCCACTTT | CASSETVLPNSPLHF | TRBV2 | - | TRBJ1-6 | -
TGTGCCAGCAGCCAAATGGCAGGGCAGACCAATCAGCCCCAGCATTTT | CASSQMAGQTNQPQHF | TRBV4-2 | - | TRBJ1-5 | -
TGTGCCAGCAGTGAAACTAGGGCAGGCGCTTACACAGATACGCAGTATTTT | CASSETRAGAYTDTQYF | TRBV6-1 | - | TRBJ2-3 | once
TGTGCCATCATTCTCGGGACGGACAGGGGAGTGGATGAAGCTTTCTTT | CAIILGTDRGVDEAFF | TRBV10-3 | TRBD1 | TRBJ1-1 | few
TGCGCCAGCAGTGACTATGGGGCAGTCAATCAGCCCCAGCATTTT | CASSDYGAVNQPQHF | TRBV10-2 | - | TRBJ1-5 | -
TGCGCCAGCAGCTTGGCCCAGAATGAGCAGTTCTTC | CASSLAQNEQFF | TRBV5-1 | - | TRBJ2-1 | -
TGTGCCAGCACCAAGCGGGGGGGCGGAAACATTCAGTACTTC | CASTKRGGGNIQYF | TRBV6-5 | TRBD2 | TRBJ2-4 | -
TGCAGTCCCCCCGGGTTCGGGGCTTTCTTT | CSPPGFGAFF | TRBV20-1 | - | TRBJ1-1 | -
TGTGCCAGCAGCCAAGAAATAGGGACAGGGTTCGGCGGGGAGCTGTTTTTT | CASSQEIGTGFGGELFF | TRBV3-1/TRBV3-2 | TRBD1 | TRBJ2-2 | once
TGTGCCAGCAGCCCACGGATCGGAGGATCCCACGAGCAGTACTTC | CASSPRIGGSHEQYF | TRBV7-2 | - | TRBJ2-7 | -
TGTGCCAGTAGTATTAGGCCTGGCAGGCTCCGTCTTGCAACTAATGAAAAACTGTTTTTT | CASSIRPGRLRLATNEKLFF | TRBV19 | - | TRBJ1-4 | -
TGTGCCAGCAGCTTCGAGCGGGGGGGTAAGACCCAGTACTTC | CASSFERGGKTQYF | TRBV7-9 | TRBD2 | TRBJ2-5 | -
TGTGCCAGCAGTCGGTCGGGATTCGTGAACTATGGCTACACCTTC | CASSRSGFVNYGYTF | TRBV6-5 | - | TRBJ1-2 | -
TGTGCCAGCAGCGCTTACAGGGGGGGCCGCGAGACCCAGTACTTC | CASSAYRGGRETQYF | TRBV7-2 | - | TRBJ2-5 | once
TGTGCCAGCAGCCCGACTAGGACGGAGTACGCGCAGTACTTC | CASSPTRTEYAQYF | TRBV7-8 | - | TRBJ2-7 | few
TGTGCCAGCAGTAAACGGTATGAGCAGTTCTTC | CASSKRYEQFF | TRBV6-2/TRBV6-3 | - | TRBJ2-1 | -
TGTGCCAGCGGGGAGTGGAACATTCAGTACTTC | CASGEWNIQYF | TRBV6-5 | - | TRBJ2-4 | -
TGTGCCAGCAGCCCGGTTCAAGAGCAGTACTTC | CASSPVQEQYF | TRBV7-9 | - | TRBJ2-7 | -
TGCGCCAGCAGCCGGACTATAGCGGGGGATCCCCCCGAGCAGTACTTC | CASSRTIAGDPPEQYF | TRBV4-3 | TRBD2 | TRBJ2-7 | -
TGTGCCAGTAGTACCCTGGGGGACACCAAAAACATTCAGTACTTC | CASSTLGDTKNIQYF | TRBV19 | - | TRBJ2-4 | once
TGTGCCAGCAGCCGCACCGGGACAGGGAATCCTGAAGCTTTCTTT | CASSRTGTGNPEAFF | TRBV6-2/TRBV6-3 | TRBD1 | TRBJ1-1 | few
TGTGCCAGCAGTAGACCCCCGGCGGATATTGAAGCTTTCTTT | CASSRPPADIEAFF | TRBV5-8 | - | TRBJ1-1 | -
TGTGCCAGTAGTATAGGGCGGGTAGGAATGGGTGAAGCTTTCTTT | CASSIGRVGMGEAFF | TRBV19 | - | TRBJ1-1 | -
TGCGCCAGCAGTGGGGGGGAACAGCCCCAGCATTTT | CASSGGEQPQHF | TRBV10-2 | - | TRBJ1-5 | -
TGTGCCAGCAGAGCCCAACAGGGCACAGATACGCAGTATTTT | CASRAQQGTDTQYF | TRBV2 | - | TRBJ2-3 | -
TGTGCCAGCAGTGCAGTGGGACAGGGGGCGTACGAGCAGTACTTC | CASSAVGQGAYEQYF | TRBV6-4 | TRBD1 | TRBJ2-7 | -
TGTGCCAGCAGTCGGGACTCTGGAAACACCATATATTTT | CASSRDSGNTIYF | TRBV6-1 | - | TRBJ1-3 | -
TGTGCCATCAGTCGGGGGGCGAACACCGGGGAGCTGTTTTTT | CAISRGANTGELFF | TRBV10-3 | TRBD2 | TRBJ2-2 | -
TGTGCCAGCAGTTACGGAGGGTCGGAGTACGAGCAGTACTTC | CASSYGGSEYEQYF | TRBV6-5 | - | TRBJ2-7 | -
TGCGCCAGCAGCTTGGCCGGGCGGCCCGACGGGAGTGGCTACACCTTC | CASSLAGRPDGSGYTF | TRBV5-1 | - | TRBJ1-2 | few
TGTGCCAGCAGCCTCAAGCACGCAGGGGACAATTCACCCCTCCACTTT | CASSLKHAGDNSPLHF | TRBV7-9 | - | TRBJ1-6 | -
TGTGCCAGCAGCCAAGTGGACAGGGGCGGGGAGCTGTTTTTT | CASSQVDRGGELFF | TRBV3-1/TRBV3-2 | TRBD1 | TRBJ2-2 | -
TGTGCCAGTAGAAGGGACTCGCCCTCCTATAATTCACCCCTCCACTTT | CASRRDSPSYNSPLHF | TRBV19 | - | TRBJ1-6 | -
TGTGCCAGCAGCTTAGCGGTGGTGGGGACAGCTTATGGCTACACCTTC | CASSLAVVGTAYGYTF | TRBV7-9 | TRBD1 | TRBJ1-2 | -
TGTGCCAGCAGCTTATGGGAGGTTTCTGGGGCCAACGTCCTGACTTTC | CASSLWEVSGANVLTF | TRBV11-2 | - | TRBJ2-6 | -
TGTGCCATCAGTGAGGCGGGGGCAAGGGCCGGGGAGCTGTTTTTT | CAISEAGARAGELFF | TRBV10-3 | - | TRBJ2-2 | -
TGTGCCAGCAGTCTAACAGGGGGTGCTTTCTTT | CASSLTGGAFF | TRBV12-3/TRBV12-4 | TRBD1 | TRBJ1-1 | -
TGTGCCAGCAGCTCGGCCGGACAGGGAAACTCACCCCTCCACTTT | CASSSAGQGNSPLHF | TRBV13 | TRBD1 | TRBJ1-6 | -
TGTGCCAGCTCACCACCGGGACAGGAGTATTCACCCCTCCACTTT | CASSPPGQEYSPLHF | TRBV18 | TRBD1 | TRBJ1-6 | -